The sequence of this T cell receptor (beta chain) was determined in a study of glioma-infiltrating T cells after dendritic cell vaccination. Time point given: after dendritic cell vaccination, including at tumor progression/relapse. This clone occurred once. The protocol was immunoSEQ multiplex PCR, while the TCRdb copy is restricted to in-frame clones and leaves out a portion. Among about 76,000 clones, about nine tenths were seen once, and the ten largest hold approximately 2%. The V gene's germline CDR1 is MNHEY and CDR2 SMNVEV (reference sequence). The CDR3 length is 18 residues. Trimming removed 5 bases from V and 0 bases from J; junction bases left unmatched: 12.

Sequencing used blood, obtained after dendritic cell vaccination. V and J are TRBV27 and TRBJ1-1; 10 bases are a match to TRBD1. The sequence derives from a human donor with glioblastoma. CDR3 loop: CASSPRMGTGAMNTEAFF. CDR3 sequence (DNA): TGTGCCAGCAGTCCACGGATGGGGACAGGGGCCATGAACACTGAAGCTTTCTTT.